Here is one TCR beta chain with its context. Its antigen is unidentified. Researchers ran the PCR with 60 Vbeta and 13 Jbeta primers. Only in-frame clones appear in the TCRdb table, and some are missing; sequencing was by immunoSEQ multiplex PCR. Among about 130,000 clones listed, about 74% were seen once. This cohort consisted of healthy bone marrow donors. Trimming removed 5 bases at V and 0 bases at J, with 14 bases between. This CDR3 has 16 residues. Germline-derived CDR1 and CDR2 are SEHNR and FQNEAQ (reference sequence). The data stem from a study of cytomegalovirus exposure and HLA in healthy donors. Points from the study as a whole: The authors listed around 150 TCR beta chains as cytomegalovirus-associated. Relative to equally common others, HLA-associated TCR beta chains showed greater clonal expansion in a later analysis.

This TCR was sampled from a man aged 35-49 years in good health and CMV-seropositive. This chain uses TRBV7-9 with TRBJ1-5, with a tentative D call TRBD1 (5 bases). Sequenced sample: PBMCs. This chain's CDR3 is CASSRNPQDSNQPQHF. Written as DNA, the CDR3 is TGTGCCAGCAGCCGAAATCCACAGGATAGCAATCAGCCCCAGCATTTT.